Here is one TCR beta chain with its context. The record originates from a study of control samples from healthy donors and cancer patients. Assay: immunoSEQ multiplex PCR; the TCRdb copy retains only in-frame clones and omits some. Counted here are about 130,000 clones, approximately 91% occurring once; the ten biggest clones make up roughly 3.2%. The CDR3 totals 14 residues. V shed 3 bases and J shed 0 bases, with 3 bases lying between them. Germline V gives CDR1 SGHTA, CDR2 FQGTGA. The TCR was taken from a man in his fifties or sixties in good health. The chain uses TRBV7-3 and TRBJ2-6; D is unresolved. The material sequenced was blood. The CDR3, as DNA: TGTGCCAGCAGCTTCCTCTCTGGGGCCAACGTCCTGACTTTC. This encodes CASSFLSGANVLTF.